One sample yielded the 18 T cell receptor beta chains listed below, sequenced in a study. TCRdb independently ran MiXCR on the 5' RACE reads; one entry per CDR3 protein. The sample contains around 44,000 distinct CDR3 sequences, approximately 22% of which appear only once. Tregs were sorted as CD4+CD25+CD127-/low cells. The sequenced material came from Tregs sorted from blood. Receptors were obtained from a female donor with breast cancer.

To note about this clonotype: The conserved phenylalanine or tryptophan normally closing the CDR3 is absent here, so this likely arose from a read error. The DNA is left out, because the CDR3 cannot be placed on it with certainty; the CDR3 is given as TCRdb lists it. The chain carries TRBV6-5 and TRBJ1-3. The CDR3 adds up to 8 amino acids, both ends counted. Germline V gives CDR1 MNHEY, CDR2 SVGAGI. The CDR3 here is CASSYLLR.

At least ten counts were recorded for this clonotype. The DNA of the CDR3 is TGTGCCAGCAGCTTAGAATCTAGCGTTAGCAATGAGCAGTTCTTC. It translates to CASSLESSVSNEQFF. The J gene is TRBJ2-1, the V gene TRBV11-1, with D perhaps matching TRBD2 (6 bases). The CDR3 covers 15 residues. Trimming shortened V by 1 base and J by 6 bases, and 13 bases separated the two germline ends. Germline V CDR1 and CDR2: SGHAT, FQDESV (reference sequence).

In its sample, this clonotype was seen many times. J is TRBJ2-5 and V is TRBV6-1, with no clear D. The CDR3 is made up of 11 amino acids. Germline loops: CDR1 MNHNS, CDR2 SASEGT. V lost 8 bases to trimming and J lost 5 bases, with 9 bases between them. CDR3 sequence: CASVWWETQYF. The CDR3, as DNA: TGTGCCAGCGTGTGGTGGGAGACCCAGTACTTC.

This clonotype was picked up a small number of times. The J gene is TRBJ1-5, the V gene TRBV4-2; no clear D gene. The ends were cut back, 0 bases at V and 7 bases at J, with 13 bases in the middle. This CDR3 contains 15 residues. CDR1 is LGHNA, CDR2 YNFKEQ, per germline. CDR3 sequence: CASSQDGDPEQPQHF. As DNA, the CDR3 is TGTGCCAGCAGCCAAGACGGGGATCCGGAACAGCCCCAGCATTTT.

About this clonotype: A junction boundary mismatches the germline segment, possibly from a read error. The V and J genes are TRBV7-9 and TRBJ2-5; the match to TRBD2 covers 7 bases. CDR3 size: 16 residues. Germline CDR1 and CDR2: SEHNR and FQNEAQ (reference sequence). DNA of the CDR3: TGTGCTAGCAGACCTACAGCTAGCGGCGAACAAGAGACCCAGTACTTC. This encodes CASRPTASGEQETQYF.

This chain connects TRBV3-1 to TRBJ2-7; D may match TRBD1 or TRBD2 (5 bases each). Germline V gene lookup returns CDR1 LGHDT and CDR2 YNNKEL (reference sequence). The ends were cut back, 7 bases at V and 4 bases at J, with 11 bases in the middle. The CDR3 is 12 residues long. The CDR3: CASTSGLYEQYF. As DNA, the CDR3 is TGTGCCAGCACTTCGGGGCTATACGAGCAGTACTTC.

This clonotype has a count of ten or more. The rearrangement joins TRBV4-1 to TRBJ2-7, with D possibly being TRBD2 (5 bases). Germline V gene sequence: CDR1 MGHRA, CDR2 YSYEKL. The germline V and J ends were trimmed by 5 bases and 3 bases, with 8 bases remaining between them. The CDR3 contains 12 residues. This CDR3 reads CASSADFYEQYF. DNA for the CDR3: TGCGCCAGCAGCGCGGACTTCTACGAGCAGTACTTC.

This chain links TRBV5-1 with TRBJ1-1, with a possible D match to TRBD1 (6 bases). CDR1 and CDR2 (germline): SGHRS, YFSETQ. V lost 2 bases and J 6 bases, leaving 17 bases between the germline ends. The CDR3 covers 15 residues. CDR3 region: CASSFTGTMIAEAFF. The CDR3, as DNA: TGCGCCAGCAGCTTTACCGGGACAATGATCGCTGAAGCTTTCTTT.

On this clonotype: A much larger clone is a single base away; this may be a read error. The J gene is TRBJ2-1, the V gene TRBV15; 12 positions agree with TRBD1. In germline, CDR1 is LNHNV, CDR2 YYDKDF (reference sequence). The CDR3 is 14 amino acids. Here the CDR3 reads CTTSKGQGAYEQFF. The CDR3 region has the DNA TGTACCACCAGCAAGGGACAGGGGGCTTATGAGCAGTTCTTC.

There are many counts of this clonotype. The chain combines TRBV2 with TRBJ2-3; D call uncertain. The V gene's germline CDR1 is SNHLY and CDR2 FYNNEI. V was clipped by 3 bases and J by 3 bases, with 10 bases between them. The CDR3 consists of 14 residues. CDR3 in amino acids: CASSELAVTDTQYF. Here the CDR3 DNA reads TGTGCCAGCAGTGAGCTGGCCGTGACAGATACGCAGTATTTT.

Turning to this clonotype: With a much larger clone just one base away, this may be a read error. This rearrangement joins TRBV7-2 to TRBJ2-1; D is perhaps TRBD2 (6 bases). Looked up from germline, CDR1 is SGHTA and CDR2 is FQGNSA. The CDR3 sequence is 16 residues long. The germline V and J ends were trimmed by 6 bases and 8 bases, with 23 bases remaining between them. The DNA of the CDR3 is TGTGCCAGCAGTTCCCTTTGGTGGGCGGGACCCTATGAGCAGTTCTTC. It is translated as CASSSLWWAGPYEQFF. Using reference TRBV7-2 and TRBJ2-1 for the parts outside the CDR3, the full variable domain is GAGVSQSPSNKVTEKGKDVELRCDPISGHTALYWYRQSLGQGLEFLIYFQGNSAPDKSGLPSDRFSAERTGGSVSTLTIQRTQQEDSAVYLCASSSLWWAGPYEQFFGPGTRLTVL.

This clonotype was detected many times. The chain carries TRBV27 and TRBJ2-7; no reliable D call. This CDR3 is built from 11 residues. Germline lookup yields CDR1 MNHEY and CDR2 SMNVEV (reference sequence). Trimming stripped 6 bases from V and 6 bases from J, with 9 bases between. CDR3 nucleotide sequence: TGTGCCAGCAGCCCCAAGGCCGAGCAGTACTTC. Translated: CASSPKAEQYF.

The table lists this clonotype with a few counts. This sequence joins TRBV27 and TRBJ1-2, with 7 bases identical to TRBD1. Looked up from germline, CDR1 is MNHEY and CDR2 is SMNVEV (reference sequence). The V gene end was trimmed by 6 bases and the J gene end by 4 bases; junction bases not matched to a gene: 2. The CDR3 runs to 12 residues. CDR3 loop: CASRRQGYGYTF. CDR3 DNA sequence: TGTGCCAGCAGGAGACAGGGCTATGGCTACACCTTC.

In the case of this clonotype: This could be a read error, since a much larger clone is one nucleotide away. V is TRBV6-5 and J is TRBJ1-4; D unclear. The length of the CDR3 is 15 residues. Germline CDR1 and CDR2: MNHEY and SVGAGI. Here the CDR3 DNA reads TGTGCCGGCAGTTACTCGAGCGGGCTTGAAGAAAAACTGTTTTTT. It encodes CAGSYSSGLEEKLFF.

This clonotype has a handful of counts. This CDR3 is CASGELAGKTNEQYF. The CDR3 region has the DNA TGTGCCAGCGGGGAGCTAGCGGGAAAAACCAACGAGCAGTACTTC. The V gene is TRBV2, the J gene TRBJ2-7, with TRBD2 matching 9 bases. CDR3 length: 15 residues. Germline V gene data show CDR1 as SNHLY and CDR2 as FYNNEI. After removal of 8 bases from V and 5 bases from J, the junction contained 13 bases not matched to a gene.

About this clonotype itself: A read error may be the cause here, since a much bigger clone is one base away. The chain is built from TRBV20-1 and TRBJ1-3; TRBD1 agrees at 8 bases. The CDR3 spans 14 residues. The germline gives CDR1 DFQATT, CDR2 SNEGSKA (reference sequence). The CDR3 coding sequence is TGCAGTGCTAGTGACAGGGGTTCTGGAAACACCATACATTTT. It encodes CSASDRGSGNTIHF.

This clonotype was detected once. A much larger clone sits a single nucleotide away, making a read error possible. The gene calls are TRBV28 and TRBJ2-2; D possibly matches TRBD1 or TRBD2 (5 bases each). The CDR3 covers 12 residues. Germline CDR1 reads MDHEN; CDR2 reads SYDVKM. CDR3 protein: CASSLRGGELVF. CDR3 coding DNA: TGTGCCAGCAGTTTAAGGGGTGGGGAGCTGGTTTTT.

This clonotype was seen many times. This sequence joins TRBV6-1 and TRBJ2-7; 10 nucleotides align to TRBD2. CDR1 and CDR2 from the germline V gene are MNHNS and SASEGT. This CDR3 has 17 residues. The ends lost 4 bases at V and 1 base at J; junction bases unmatched: 10. The CDR3 protein is CASSVGLAEARSYEQYF. In nucleotides, the CDR3 is TGTGCCAGCAGTGTTGGACTAGCGGAGGCACGATCCTACGAGCAGTACTTC.